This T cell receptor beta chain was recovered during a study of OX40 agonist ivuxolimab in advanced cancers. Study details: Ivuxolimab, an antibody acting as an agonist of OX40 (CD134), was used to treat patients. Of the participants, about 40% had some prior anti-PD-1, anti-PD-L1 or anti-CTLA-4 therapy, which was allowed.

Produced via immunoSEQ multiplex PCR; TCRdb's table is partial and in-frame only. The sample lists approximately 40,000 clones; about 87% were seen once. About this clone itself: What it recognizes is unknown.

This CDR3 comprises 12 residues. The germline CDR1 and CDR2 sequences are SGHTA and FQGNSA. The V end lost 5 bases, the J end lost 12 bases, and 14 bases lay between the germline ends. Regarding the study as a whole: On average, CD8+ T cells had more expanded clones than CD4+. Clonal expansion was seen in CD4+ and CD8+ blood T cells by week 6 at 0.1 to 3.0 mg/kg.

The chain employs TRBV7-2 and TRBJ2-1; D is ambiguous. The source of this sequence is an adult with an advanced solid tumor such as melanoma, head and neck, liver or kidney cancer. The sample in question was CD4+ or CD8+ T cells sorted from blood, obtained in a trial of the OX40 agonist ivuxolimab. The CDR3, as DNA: TGTGCCAGCAGCAAAACCGATTACGGGCAGTTCTTC. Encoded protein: CASSKTDYGQFF.